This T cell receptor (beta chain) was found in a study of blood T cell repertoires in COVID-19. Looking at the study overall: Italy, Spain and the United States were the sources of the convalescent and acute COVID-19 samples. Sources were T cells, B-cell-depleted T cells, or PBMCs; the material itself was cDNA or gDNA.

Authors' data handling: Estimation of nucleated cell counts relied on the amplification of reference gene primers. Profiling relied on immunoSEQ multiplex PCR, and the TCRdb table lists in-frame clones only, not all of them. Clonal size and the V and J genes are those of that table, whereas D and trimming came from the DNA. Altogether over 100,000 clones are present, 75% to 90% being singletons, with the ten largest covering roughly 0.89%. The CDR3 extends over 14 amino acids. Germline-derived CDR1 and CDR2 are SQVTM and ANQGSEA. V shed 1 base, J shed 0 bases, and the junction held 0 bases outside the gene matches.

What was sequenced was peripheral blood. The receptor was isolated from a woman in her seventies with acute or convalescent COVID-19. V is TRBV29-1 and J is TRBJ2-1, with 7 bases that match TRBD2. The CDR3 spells CSVEGGSSYNEQFF. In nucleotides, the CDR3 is TGCAGCGTTGAAGGCGGGAGCTCCTACAATGAGCAGTTCTTC.